The entry below gives a single T cell receptor (beta chain) sequence along with its context. Its cognate antigen is unknown. These data come from a study of T cells in Graves' hyperthyroidism and ophthalmopathy. Looking at the study overall: Peripheral blood samples were taken at initial diagnosis, prior to any treatment.

Graves' hyperthyroidism is called stable when ophthalmopathy does not progress within 18 months. CDR3 size: 18 residues. Trimming took 1 base from V and 5 from J; bases not matched to a gene: 14. CDR1 and CDR2 (germline): MGHRA, YSYEKL. The source material, RNA transcripts, was used to amplify TCR beta CDR3 regions. HTBI primers were used for first-round RT-PCR of the TCR CDR3. TCRdb used MiXCR to reprocess the multiplex PCR reads, holding one entry per CDR3 protein. The sample has 300,000 to 350,000 distinct CDR3 sequences, roughly 23% seen once. Study results and limitations: The majority of expanded thyroid clonotypes above 0.001 also appeared in blood.

The source material was blood. The rearrangement uses TRBV4-1 and TRBJ2-1, with 7 positions matching TRBD1. The TCR comes from a woman in her forties or fifties with Graves' hyperthyroidism. CDR3 protein: CASSQGRGGNFYDNEQFF. CDR3 coding DNA: TGCGCCAGCAGCCAAGGGCGAGGGGGCAACTTTTATGACAATGAGCAGTTCTTC.